This TCR beta chain was obtained from a study of Ad26.COV2.S vaccination and SARS-CoV-2 variants. This CDR3 spans 14 amino acids. The germline V gene has CDR1 SGHTA and CDR2 FQGNSA. The V gene lost 3 bases and the J gene lost 4 bases, with 10 bases spanning the gap. Treatment in this sample: 15 to 20 received Ad26.COV2.S at low or high dose, single or two shots; roughly five received placebo; per-sample allocation not given. Samples analyzed were those drawn on day 63 after the first vaccine or placebo injection. This table comes from immunoSEQ multiplex PCR, and its TCRdb copy is limited to in-frame clones, with some not included. This sample yields some 340,000 clones, of which around 84% are seen a single time; 1.5% to 2% belongs to the top ten.

This clonotype was sampled from a person between 18 and 65 years old who received the Ad26.COV2.S COVID-19 vaccine or a placebo. Material: peripheral blood, obtained in a trial of Ad26.COV2.S vaccine versus placebo. The chain recombines TRBV7-2 with TRBJ1-5; no clear D gene. The CDR3 DNA reads as TGTGCCAGCAGCTTCTTGCTTATAAATCAGCCCCAGCATTTT. Encoded protein: CASSFLLINQPQHF.